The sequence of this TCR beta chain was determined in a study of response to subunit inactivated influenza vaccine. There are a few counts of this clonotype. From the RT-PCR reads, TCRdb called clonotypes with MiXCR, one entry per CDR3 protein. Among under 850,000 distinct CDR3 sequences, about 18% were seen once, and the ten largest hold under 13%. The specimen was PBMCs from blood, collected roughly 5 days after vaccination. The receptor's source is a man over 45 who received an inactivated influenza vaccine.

This CDR3 is CASSYSLIRQYHNEQFF. DNA for the CDR3: TGTGCCAGCAGTTACTCGCTAATAAGACAGTACCACAATGAGCAGTTCTTC. The rearrangement links TRBV6-2 or TRBV6-3 to TRBJ2-1; tentatively, D is TRBD1 (5 bases). CDR3 length equals 17 residues. Trimming stripped 0 bases from V and 5 bases from J, with 17 bases between. Germline assignment: CDR1 MNHEY and CDR2 SVGEGT.